This T cell receptor (beta chain) emerged from a study of radiation and T cells in renal cell carcinoma. Study-wide results and caveats: Without pretreatment biopsies, baseline tumor clonotype presence was undetermined. In blood, top tumor clones expanded by 2 weeks, shrinking by 4.

Looked up from germline, CDR1 is SGHDN and CDR2 is FVKESK. The CDR3 is made up of 13 amino acids. V was cut by 0 bases and J by 9 bases, with 8 bases left in between. To note about this clone: Its target is unknown.

Time point defined: blood 4 weeks post-SBRT, at nephrectomy. Regarding treatment: 15 Gy SBRT to primary tumor, nephrectomy 4 weeks later. Nephrectomy followed 15 Gy stereotactic body radiation by 4 weeks. Blood was sampled at baseline, 2 weeks and 4 weeks after SBRT. Profiled with immunoSEQ multiplex PCR; TCRdb holds only in-frame clones, not every one. In the table there are over 90,000 clones, 84% of which are singletons. This TCR was recovered from a man aged 55 to 70 with renal cell carcinoma. The specimen was blood, collected from a patient whose treatment included radiotherapy and nephrectomy. The gene calls are TRBV14 and TRBJ2-2; no firm D call. This CDR3 reads CASSQDIGWELFF. DNA of the CDR3: TGTGCCAGCAGCCAAGATATAGGGTGGGAGCTGTTTTTT.